A selection of T cell receptor beta chains follows, all from one sample in a study of control samples from healthy donors and cancer patients. Profiled with immunoSEQ multiplex PCR; TCRdb holds only in-frame clones, not every one. Of approximately 150,000 clones listed, approximately 86% are singletons. The sequencing input was blood. The receptors stem from a man younger than 35 in good health. The CDR3 runs from the conserved cysteine through the conserved F or W. Fields, in order: J gene, D gene, clone size, CDR3 length, V gene, CDR3 DNA, CDR3 protein. A D gene is named only where the DNA matches it firmly. Size is omitted from some rows. Given values are once, few, many or a class for expanded clones.

J: TRBJ1-6
D: .
size: .
length: 13
V: TRBV19
DNA: TGTGCCAGTAGTATATCCCTCCATTCACCCCTCCACTTT
CDR3: CASSISLHSPLHF

J: TRBJ2-1
D: TRBD2
size: .
length: 13
V: TRBV6-5
DNA: TGTGCCAGCCGGGGGGGCCAGGAAAATGAGCAGTTCTTC
CDR3: CASRGGQENEQFF

J: TRBJ2-7
D: .
size: .
length: 13
V: TRBV27
DNA: TGTGCCAGCAGTTTGAGGGAAACTTACGAGCAGTACTTC
CDR3: CASSLRETYEQYF

J: TRBJ2-7
D: TRBD2
size: .
length: 12
V: TRBV2
DNA: TGTGCCAGCAGCCTGACTAGCAACGAGCAGTACTTC
CDR3: CASSLTSNEQYF

J: TRBJ2-1
D: .
size: .
length: 16
V: TRBV9
DNA: TGTGCCAGCAGCGTAGGAGAGAATGCCTTATACAATGAGCAGTTCTTC
CDR3: CASSVGENALYNEQFF

J: TRBJ2-1
D: .
size: .
length: 14
V: TRBV11-1
DNA: TGTGCCAGCAGCTTCGACGGTGCCTACAATGAGCAGTTCTTC
CDR3: CASSFDGAYNEQFF

J: TRBJ1-2
D: .
size: .
length: 12
V: TRBV29-1
DNA: TGCAGCGCGGGGACGGGTGACTATGGCTACACCTTC
CDR3: CSAGTGDYGYTF

J: TRBJ2-4
D: .
size: .
length: 14
V: TRBV6-1
DNA: TGTGCCAGCAGTGAGGGGGGAACCAAAAACATTCAGTACTTC
CDR3: CASSEGGTKNIQYF

J: TRBJ2-7
D: TRBD1
size: few
length: 16
V: TRBV4-3
DNA: TGCGCCAGCAGCCAAGAGGTCGGGACAGGGGTCCACGAGCAGTACTTC
CDR3: CASSQEVGTGVHEQYF

J: TRBJ2-7
D: TRBD1
size: .
length: 15
V: TRBV6-5
DNA: TGTGCCAGCAGTTACTGGACAGGGGAGACCTACGAGCAGTACTTC
CDR3: CASSYWTGETYEQYF

J: TRBJ2-7
D: .
size: .
length: 13
V: TRBV4-3
DNA: TGCGCCAGCAGCCAAGATCCAGCGAGCGAGCAGTACTTC
CDR3: CASSQDPASEQYF

J: TRBJ1-5
D: .
size: .
length: 15
V: TRBV28
DNA: TGTGCCAGCAGTTTTCAGGGGCTGGGCAATCAGCCCCAGCATTTT
CDR3: CASSFQGLGNQPQHF

J: TRBJ2-7
D: .
size: .
length: 17
V: TRBV15
DNA: TGTGCCACCAGCGCGGGATCGCGGACAGCCAATTACTACGAGCAGTACTTC
CDR3: CATSAGSRTANYYEQYF

J: TRBJ2-3
D: TRBD2
size: .
length: 14
V: TRBV27
DNA: TGTGCCAGCAGCCTCAGCGGGGCCACAGATACGCAGTATTTT
CDR3: CASSLSGATDTQYF

J: TRBJ2-2
D: TRBD2
size: .
length: 17
V: TRBV28
DNA: TGTGCCAGCAGTTCCCCTGGGGTAGCGGGGAACACCGGGGAGCTGTTTTTT
CDR3: CASSSPGVAGNTGELFF

J: TRBJ2-5
D: .
size: .
length: 13
V: TRBV5-1
DNA: TGCGCCAGCAGCTTGGGGGGCGGGGAGACCCAGTACTTC
CDR3: CASSLGGGETQYF

J: TRBJ1-6
D: TRBD1
size: .
length: 15
V: TRBV7-6
DNA: TGTGCCAGCAGCTTAGGGGACAGGGGAGTATCACCCCTCCACTTT
CDR3: CASSLGDRGVSPLHF

J: TRBJ2-1
D: .
size: .
length: 14
V: TRBV7-2
DNA: TGTGCCAGCAGCTACCGGGATCTCTACAATGAGCAGTTCTTC
CDR3: CASSYRDLYNEQFF

J: TRBJ1-1
D: .
size: .
length: 13
V: TRBV10-3
DNA: TGTGCCATCAGAAGGGGGGAGAACACTGAAGCTTTCTTT
CDR3: CAIRRGENTEAFF

J: TRBJ1-2
D: .
size: .
length: 14
V: TRBV11-2
DNA: TGTGCCAGCAGCTCCGGGACCGCGAACTATGGCTACACCTTC
CDR3: CASSSGTANYGYTF

J: TRBJ1-6
D: .
size: .
length: 12
V: TRBV28
DNA: TGTGCCAGCAGTTCCGGAGATTCACCCCTCCACTTT
CDR3: CASSSGDSPLHF

J: TRBJ1-1
D: .
size: few
length: 15
V: TRBV3-1/TRBV3-2
DNA: TGTGCCAGCAGTCGCCTCGGGGGGAAGAACACTGAAGCTTTCTTT
CDR3: CASSRLGGKNTEAFF

J: TRBJ2-5
D: TRBD2
size: .
length: 14
V: TRBV2
DNA: TGTGCCAGCGTGGAGCGGGGGAAACAAGAGACCCAGTACTTC
CDR3: CASVERGKQETQYF

J: TRBJ2-2
D: .
size: .
length: 13
V: TRBV4-3
DNA: TGCGCCAGCAGCCAGCGGGGAACCGGGGAGCTGTTTTTT
CDR3: CASSQRGTGELFF

J: TRBJ1-2
D: TRBD1
size: .
length: 13
V: TRBV4-3
DNA: TGCGCCAGCAGCCAATACAGGGGGGATGGCTACACCTTC
CDR3: CASSQYRGDGYTF

J: TRBJ1-1
D: .
size: .
length: 14
V: TRBV30
DNA: TGTGCCTGGAGGCCGGGGGGGAAGAACACTGAAGCTTTCTTT
CDR3: CAWRPGGKNTEAFF

J: TRBJ2-1
D: .
size: .
length: 14
V: TRBV7-8
DNA: TGTGCCAGCAGCTTAGATCGGGGGGCCAATGAGCAGTTCTTC
CDR3: CASSLDRGANEQFF

J: TRBJ2-1
D: .
size: .
length: 13
V: TRBV19
DNA: TGTGCCAGTGCACACAGGGCGGTCAATGAGCAGTTCTTC
CDR3: CASAHRAVNEQFF

J: TRBJ1-3
D: .
size: .
length: 15
V: TRBV6-4
DNA: TGTGCCATCTCTTTCGGGACCAGGGGTGGAAACACCATATATTTT
CDR3: CAISFGTRGGNTIYF

J: TRBJ1-5
D: TRBD1
size: .
length: 15
V: TRBV6-6
DNA: TGTGCCAGCATTACCGGGACAGGGGAAAATCAGCCCCAGCATTTT
CDR3: CASITGTGENQPQHF

J: TRBJ2-3
D: TRBD2
size: .
length: 14
V: TRBV5-4
DNA: TGTGCCAGCAGCGGCGGGGGGAGATCAGATACGCAGTATTTT
CDR3: CASSGGGRSDTQYF

J: TRBJ1-1
D: .
size: .
length: 14
V: TRBV6-5
DNA: TGTGCCAGCAGATTTCCGGGGGACCACACTGAAGCTTTCTTT
CDR3: CASRFPGDHTEAFF

J: TRBJ1-2
D: .
size: .
length: 11
V: TRBV5-8
DNA: TGTGCCAGCAGGACAGGTCTGAGAGACACCTTC
CDR3: CASRTGLRDTF

J: TRBJ2-3
D: .
size: .
length: 14
V: TRBV24-1
DNA: TGTGCCACCAGTGAAGGACCAAGCCGTGATACGCAGTATTTT
CDR3: CATSEGPSRDTQYF

J: TRBJ1-1
D: .
size: .
length: 13
V: TRBV10-3
DNA: TGTGCCATCGGAATAGGACAGAACACTGAAGCTTTCTTT
CDR3: CAIGIGQNTEAFF

J: TRBJ2-1
D: TRBD2
size: .
length: 15
V: TRBV7-3
DNA: TGTGCCAGCAGCTTAAACGGGGGGGCCGAGGATGAGCAGTTCTTC
CDR3: CASSLNGGAEDEQFF

J: TRBJ2-3
D: .
size: .
length: 12
V: TRBV5-6
DNA: TGTGCCAGCAGCCCCATCGGAGATACGCAGTATTTT
CDR3: CASSPIGDTQYF

J: TRBJ1-1
D: TRBD1
size: .
length: 13
V: TRBV30
DNA: TGTGCCTGGAAAGGGGACAGGGCGACTGAAGCTTTCTTT
CDR3: CAWKGDRATEAFF

J: TRBJ2-1
D: TRBD1
size: .
length: 17
V: TRBV5-4
DNA: TGTGCCAGCAGCTTGTGGCCGGGACAGGGGGCTGTCGGTGAGCAGTTCTTC
CDR3: CASSLWPGQGAVGEQFF

J: TRBJ2-3
D: TRBD1
size: .
length: 18
V: TRBV4-2
DNA: TGTGCCAGCAGCCAAGCTGACAGGGGTGGCGGCCTCACAGATACGCAGTATTTT
CDR3: CASSQADRGGGLTDTQYF

J: TRBJ2-5
D: .
size: .
length: 15
V: TRBV5-1
DNA: TGCGCCAGCAAGGTTTGGACTACCAACCAAGAGACCCAGTACTTC
CDR3: CASKVWTTNQETQYF

J: TRBJ2-2
D: .
size: .
length: 19
V: TRBV9
DNA: TGTGCCAGCAGCCCGTCTGTGGGGCGGGGCCAAACGAACACCGGGGAGCTGTTTTTT
CDR3: CASSPSVGRGQTNTGELFF

J: TRBJ2-2
D: .
size: .
length: 13
V: TRBV9
DNA: TGTGCCAGCAGCGGGGGCGCGTCCGGGGAGCTGTTTTTT
CDR3: CASSGGASGELFF

J: TRBJ2-7
D: .
size: few
length: 15
V: TRBV4-1
DNA: TGCGCCAGCAGCCAAGATCCCGGGGTGGGGTACGAGCAGTACTTC
CDR3: CASSQDPGVGYEQYF

J: TRBJ2-1
D: .
size: few
length: 11
V: TRBV25-1
DNA: TGTGCCAGCAGTGAAGACAGGGAGCAGTTCTTC
CDR3: CASSEDREQFF

J: TRBJ1-3
D: .
size: .
length: 17
V: TRBV28
DNA: TGTGCCAGCAGTTTCGGATTTACCGATATCTCTGGAAACACCATATATTTT
CDR3: CASSFGFTDISGNTIYF

J: TRBJ2-4
D: .
size: .
length: 14
V: TRBV28
DNA: TGTGCCAGCAGTTTGGGTGGGGCCAAAAACATTCAGTACTTC
CDR3: CASSLGGAKNIQYF

J: TRBJ1-2
D: TRBD1
size: .
length: 15
V: TRBV7-3
DNA: TGTGCCAGCAGCTCGGGACAGGGAGTAGGAGAAGGCTACACCTTC
CDR3: CASSSGQGVGEGYTF

J: TRBJ1-5
D: .
size: .
length: 12
V: TRBV5-6
DNA: TGTGCCAGCAGCTTGGGGATTCAGCCCCAGCATTTT
CDR3: CASSLGIQPQHF

J: TRBJ2-3
D: TRBD1
size: .
length: 16
V: TRBV6-6
DNA: TGTGCCAGCAGTTCGCGCCGGACAGGTAGCACAGATACGCAGTATTTT
CDR3: CASSSRRTGSTDTQYF

J: TRBJ1-5
D: .
size: .
length: 17
V: TRBV28
DNA: TGTGCCAGCAGACGTTCTCTGGGTGTACGCGGCAATCAGCCCCAGCATTTT
CDR3: CASRRSLGVRGNQPQHF

J: TRBJ1-2
D: .
size: .
length: 14
V: TRBV28
DNA: TGTGCCAGCAGGGGACGGACGGTGCTCGATGGCTACACCTTC
CDR3: CASRGRTVLDGYTF